This TCR beta chain was found in a study of vaccination effects on CD4 cells after COVID-19. This table comes from immunoSEQ multiplex PCR, and its TCRdb copy is limited to in-frame clones, with some not included. The top ten hold 28% of the sample, which has tens of thousands of clones, 72% seen once. The CDR3 is made up of 13 amino acids. The V and J ends lost 7 bases and 8 bases respectively, with 17 bases between them. Viral peptide pool expansion of antigen-specific CD4+ T cells preceded sequencing in the ViraFEST assay. Subsequent to roughly 9 days of culture, CD4+ T cells were isolated. Documented for the person is a PCR-confirmed SARS-CoV-2 infection occurring between March and December 2020. Researchers reported culturing 2.1 million or so PBMC in each well, adding 10 IU/ml IL-2 and about 9.5 ug/ml peptides. With respect to this clone: Its antigen remains unknown.

Specimen: CD4+ T cells from PBMCs cultured with a peptide pool, collected before COVID-19 vaccination. The V call is TRBV12-3 or TRBV12-4, the J call TRBJ1-2; D is unresolved. The clonotype originates from a human donor who had a prior SARS-CoV-2 infection. The CDR3 region has the DNA TGTGCCAGCAATGGGCAGCCGTCTATAGGCTACACCTTC. Amino acids: CASNGQPSIGYTF.